This is a list of T cell receptor beta chains from one sample in a study of Graves' ophthalmopathy and Graves' hyperthyroidism. TCRdb re-called the multiplex PCR reads through MiXCR, storing one row per CDR3 protein. The table records 450,000 to 600,000 distinct CDR3 sequences, 35% to 40% of them present only once. Input material: peripheral blood or thyroid tissue (not recorded which). The receptors derive from an adult man with Graves' hyperthyroidism. The conserved cysteine and the conserved F or W are not part of the CDR3 here. The order of the fields is D gene, V gene, J gene, CDR3 protein. A D gene is named only where the DNA matches it firmly.

TRBD1	TRBV5-5	TRBJ1-2	ASSLLGTGEGYGYT
NA	TRBV29-1	TRBJ1-1	SVEVRGAF
NA	TRBV19	TRBJ2-6	ASSIALSGANVLT
NA	TRBV7-3	TRBJ2-2	ASSFNSGELF
NA	TRBV12-3/TRBV12-4	TRBJ2-2	ASSLLDLAGELF
NA	TRBV7-2	TRBJ2-3	ASSAVSTDTQY
TRBD1	TRBV29-1	TRBJ2-5	SADRGGETQY
TRBD2	TRBV5-1	TRBJ2-2	ASSRGSDTGELF
NA	TRBV7-9	TRBJ2-2	ASSFRGGDTGELF
NA	TRBV2	TRBJ1-6	ASSPRTSGASPLH
TRBD1	TRBV20-1	TRBJ1-5	SADRGSGQPQH
NA	TRBV7-9	TRBJ1-4	ASSLALQGNEKLF
NA	TRBV4-1	TRBJ2-2	ASSQVGSGTGELF
NA	TRBV10-2	TRBJ1-5	ASTPGDNQPQH
NA	TRBV7-2	TRBJ2-5	ASSRFQGWEQETQY
TRBD1	TRBV29-1	TRBJ1-1	SVEGRTGGTEAF
TRBD1	TRBV29-1	TRBJ1-2	SVLTGNGYT
NA	TRBV10-3	TRBJ2-2	ASSEGSSYTGELF
TRBD2	TRBV27	TRBJ2-5	ASSLSGTMETQY
TRBD1	TRBV12-3/TRBV12-4	TRBJ1-2	ASSGDRISHGYT
TRBD1	TRBV20-1	TRBJ1-5	SARPGQGFNQPQH
TRBD1	TRBV5-8	TRBJ1-1	ASSLAEVTGATEAF
TRBD1	TRBV7-3	TRBJ1-6	ASSSSGTGTSPLH
NA	TRBV24-1	TRBJ1-1	ASSSGQLRAMNTEAF
TRBD1	TRBV7-9	TRBJ1-5	ASSAPGQGFQPQH
NA	TRBV3-1	TRBJ2-7	ASSQGLALYEQY